This T cell receptor (beta chain) emerged from a study of blood T cell repertoires in COVID-19. The sample holds a few counts of this clone. Germline values: CDR1 LNHDA, CDR2 SQIVND (reference sequence). V lost 4 bases, J lost 0 bases, and 4 bases stayed unmatched. The CDR3 consists of 16 residues. Repertoires were generated with immunoSEQ multiplex PCR, while TCRdb's copy carries only in-frame clones and drops some. The sample lists some 220,000 clones; 80% were seen once. The specimen sequenced was peripheral blood. The receptor comes from a human donor in a cohort sampled during active COVID-19. The chain is built from TRBV19 and TRBJ1-4; 8 nucleotides align to TRBD1. CDR3 loop: CASSNLGQATNEKLFF. The DNA for the CDR3 is TGTGCCAGTAGTAACCTGGGACAGGCAACTAATGAAAAACTGTTTTTT.